These 26 T cell receptor beta chains were sequenced from one sample in a study of blood T cell repertoires in COVID-19. Data came from immunoSEQ multiplex PCR; TCRdb stores just in-frame clones and leaves some out. Of roughly 220,000 clones in the sample, 82% were seen once. The material sequenced was PBMCs or T cells enriched from blood (not recorded which). These receptors were taken from a man aged 35-49 years who had recovered from COVID-19.

V is TRBV2 and J is TRBJ2-1; D gene ambiguous. The germline V and J ends were trimmed by 7 bases and 2 bases, with 9 bases remaining between them. Germline CDR1 reads SNHLY; CDR2 reads FYNNEI. The length of the CDR3 is 13 residues. The DNA of the CDR3 is TGTGCCAGCATCCAGTACCCCTACAATGAGCAGTTCTTC. Protein product: CASIQYPYNEQFF.

CDR3 nucleotide sequence: TGTGCTAGTGGTTTGGGACAGGGAAATCAGCCCCAGCATTTT. It codes for CASGLGQGNQPQHF. V gene TRBV12-5 combines with J gene TRBJ1-5; TRBD1 matches at 7 bases. V trimming: 1 base; J trimming: 4 bases; junction bases outside the gene matches: 1. Germline assignment: CDR1 LGHNT and CDR2 FRNRAP. This CDR3 region has 14 residues.

V gene TRBV7-9 combines with J gene TRBJ2-5, with TRBD2 as a possible D gene (6 bases). In germline, CDR1 is SEHNR, CDR2 FQNEAQ (reference sequence). CDR3 length: 12 residues. Trimming shortened V by 6 bases and J by 5 bases, and 10 bases separated the two germline ends. CDR3 bases: TGTGCCAGCAGGCGGGGATCTGAGACCCAGTACTTC. Its protein is CASRRGSETQYF.

This chain uses TRBV6-5 with TRBJ1-4; D may be TRBD1 (6 bases). V shed 5 bases and J shed 6 bases, with 16 bases lying between them. Germline lookup yields CDR1 MNHEY and CDR2 SVGAGI. The CDR3 length is 15 residues. The CDR3 coding sequence is TGTGCCAGCAGTCGTCACAGGGCGGGTGATGAAAAACTGTTTTTT. Its protein is CASSRHRAGDEKLFF.

The chain recombines TRBV6-5 with TRBJ1-2; 8 nucleotides line up with TRBD1. The CDR3 spans 13 residues. Germline V gene data show CDR1 as MNHEY and CDR2 as SVGAGI. The ends lost 6 bases at V and 5 bases at J; junction bases unmatched: 5. CDR3 loop: CASSQDRVYGYTF. DNA of the CDR3: TGTGCCAGCAGCCAGGACAGGGTTTATGGCTACACCTTC.

The chain carries TRBV4-3 and TRBJ1-3, with D possibly being TRBD1 (6 bases). The CDR3 has 16 amino acids. Looked up from germline, CDR1 is LGHNA and CDR2 is YSLEER. With 0 bases removed from V and 5 bases from J, the gap between germline ends came to 14 bases. CDR3 DNA sequence: TGCGCCAGCAGCCAAGAAGGGACACTCCCCAGAAACACCATATATTTT. This sequence encodes CASSQEGTLPRNTIYF.

The V call is TRBV7-8, the J call TRBJ2-1, with D unclear. The CDR3 length is 11 residues. V was shortened by 5 bases and J by 4 bases, with 3 bases between the two germline ends. CDR1 is SGHVS and CDR2 is FQNEAQ in the germline V gene. The CDR3 is CASSPYNEQFF. The CDR3 DNA reads as TGTGCCAGCAGCCCTTACAATGAGCAGTTCTTC.

The chain couples TRBV18 to TRBJ1-1; D may be TRBD1 (5 bases). Between the trimmed V and J ends, which lost 6 bases and 4 bases, there was a span of 12 bases. Germline V gene lookup returns CDR1 KGHSH and CDR2 LQKENI. There are 13 residues in the CDR3. DNA for the CDR3: TGTGCCAGCTCGTCAGGGTGGGGCACTGAAGCTTTCTTT. Amino acids: CASSSGWGTEAFF.

For this clone: Additional DNA sequences in this sample encode the identical CDR3. The CDR3: CSASQGAGGYTF. The CDR3 bases are TGCAGTGCTAGTCAGGGGGCGGGTGGCTACACCTTC. V gene TRBV20-1 combines with J gene TRBJ1-2; TRBD1 matches at 8 bases. The CDR3 totals 12 residues. V was pared by 3 bases and J by 7 bases, with 4 bases of the junction left unmatched. Germline CDR1 is DFQATT and CDR2 is SNEGSKA (reference sequence).

The V gene is TRBV5-5, the J gene TRBJ2-1; D is uncertain. CDR1 and CDR2 (germline): SGHKS, YYEKEE (reference sequence). The CDR3 sequence is 12 residues long. The germline V and J ends were trimmed by 1 base and 9 bases, with 8 bases remaining between them. The CDR3 sequence: CASSLYGGEQFF. The CDR3 DNA reads as TGTGCCAGCAGCTTGTACGGTGGTGAGCAGTTCTTC.

The chain links TRBV7-6 to TRBJ1-4; 9 bases are shared with TRBD1. Germline V gene sequence: CDR1 SGHVS, CDR2 FNYEAQ. This CDR3 contains 15 residues. The V segment lost 4 bases and the J segment 10 bases; nucleotides outside the gene matches: 10. CDR3 residues: CASSYTGTGTGKLFF. The CDR3 coding sequence is TGTGCCAGCAGCTACACCGGGACAGGGACCGGAAAACTGTTTTTT.

The chain combines TRBV5-3 with TRBJ1-4; D perhaps matches TRBD1 (5 bases). TRBV5-3 is assigned to the ORF class and has an uncertain function. Trimming shortened V by 0 bases and J by 3 bases, and 9 bases separated the two germline ends. CDR3 length: 15 residues. The DNA of the CDR3 is TGTGCCAGAAGCTTGGCAGGGTGGGCTAATGAAAAACTGTTTTTT. Translation: CARSLAGWANEKLFF.

The chain links TRBV5-4 to TRBJ2-3; D not resolved. The CDR3 has 14 amino acids. V was cut by 0 bases and J by 5 bases, with 10 bases left in between. Germline assignment: CDR1 SGHNT and CDR2 YYREEE (reference sequence). CDR3 DNA sequence: TGTGCCAGCAGCTTGGGAGGTTTGGAAGATACGCAGTATTTT. This sequence encodes CASSLGGLEDTQYF.

This chain links TRBV7-3 with TRBJ2-5, with D possibly being TRBD2 (6 bases). Trimming removed 2 bases at V and 1 base at J, with 11 bases between. CDR3 length: 15 residues. Germline V gene lookup returns CDR1 SGHTA and CDR2 FQGTGA. Here the CDR3 DNA reads TGTGCCAGCAGCTTATATGGGGGGTTCCAAGAGACCCAGTACTTC. The encoded protein is CASSLYGGFQETQYF.

The chain carries TRBV28 and TRBJ1-3; D call uncertain. V was trimmed by 2 bases and J by 0 bases, leaving 8 bases between them. Germline V CDR1 and CDR2: MDHEN, SYDVKM. This CDR3 is 15 amino acids long. CDR3 bases: TGTGCCAGCAGTTTAGGAGGAAGCTCTGGAAACACCATATATTTT. Its protein product is CASSLGGSSGNTIYF.

Of note for this clone: This same CDR3 is encoded by further DNA sequences in the sample. The chain carries TRBV7-3 and TRBJ2-2; D may be TRBD1 (7 bases). Trimming took off 4 bases at V and 4 bases at J, with 13 bases between the two ends. The CDR3 totals 15 residues. Germline CDR1 and CDR2: SGHTA and FQGTGA. The CDR3 here is CASSSRQGGTGELFF. The CDR3 DNA is TGTGCCAGCAGCTCCCGACAGGGAGGCACCGGGGAGCTGTTTTTT. Together with reference TRBV7-3 and TRBJ2-2, the CDR3 gives the full variable domain: GAGVSQTPSNKVTEKGKYVELRCDPISGHTALYWYRQSLGQGPEFLIYFQGTGAADDSGLPNDRFFAVRPEGSVSTLKIQRTERGDSAVYLCASSSRQGGTGELFFGEGSRLTVL.

J is TRBJ1-1 and V is TRBV27; possible D gene TRBD1, 6 bases. V lost 5 bases and J lost 2, with 15 bases in between. The germline CDR1 and CDR2 sequences are MNHEY and SMNVEV (reference sequence). CDR3 length equals 15 residues. The CDR3 here is CASSLRGRGNTEAFF. In DNA, the CDR3 is TGTGCCAGCAGTCTCAGGGGCAGGGGTAACACTGAAGCTTTCTTT.

The chain links TRBV11-2 to TRBJ2-3, with D possibly TRBD2 on 6 matching bases. Germline CDR1 SGHAT, CDR2 FQNNGV. Trimming removed 1 base at V and 1 base at J, with 12 bases between. The CDR3 runs 16 residues. The CDR3 loop is CASSLVASDGTDTQYF. CDR3 DNA sequence: TGTGCCAGCAGCTTAGTCGCTAGCGACGGCACAGATACGCAGTATTTT.

The gene calls are TRBV9 and TRBJ2-1, with 15 bases fitting TRBD2. The CDR3 loop spans 20 amino acids. Losses at the gene ends were 3 bases for V and 5 bases for J; bases not matched to a gene: 15. CDR1 and CDR2 (germline): SGDLS, YYNGEE. As DNA, the CDR3 is TGTGCCAGCAGCGCCAAGATGGGTGGGACTAGCGGGAGGCGGCACAATGAGCAGTTCTTC. Amino acids: CASSAKMGGTSGRRHNEQFF.

The rearrangement links TRBV2 to TRBJ2-1, with D possibly matching TRBD1 (5 bases). The ends were cut back, 4 bases at V and 9 bases at J, with 16 bases in the middle. CDR3 length: 14 residues. The germline CDR1 and CDR2 sequences are SNHLY and FYNNEI. This CDR3 is CASSGQRSMSEQFF. DNA for the CDR3: TGTGCCAGCAGTGGACAGCGTTCCATGAGTGAGCAGTTCTTC.

The chain uses TRBV18 and TRBJ1-2; D unresolved. Germline V gene sequence: CDR1 KGHSH, CDR2 LQKENI. This CDR3 is 14 amino acids long. V lost 2 bases and J lost 4, with 11 bases in between. CDR3: CASSPDGGLYGYTF. The DNA for the CDR3 is TGTGCCAGCTCACCAGACGGAGGGCTCTATGGCTACACCTTC.

This clone was seen just once. V usage is TRBV12-2 and J usage is TRBJ1-2; no check of the table's D call, TRBD1, against the DNA was made. TRBV12-2 is marked as a pseudogene. This CDR3 comprises 17 residues. CDR3 DNA: TGTGCAAGTCACGGAAGGGGCAGGGGGGCCATAAACTATGGCTACACCTTC. It encodes CASHGRGRGAINYGYTF.

This clone was observed a few times. The chain links TRBV7-3 to TRBJ2-7; no firm D call. The V end was cut by 5 bases, the J end by 5 bases, with 13 bases between. In germline, CDR1 is SGHTA, CDR2 FQGTGA. The CDR3 has 13 amino acids. The CDR3 DNA reads as TGTGCCAGCAGCCAAGCAGGCAACAACGAGCAGTACTTC. Its protein product is CASSQAGNNEQYF. Complete variable domain (other parts from reference TRBV7-3 and TRBJ2-7): GAGVSQTPSNKVTEKGKYVELRCDPISGHTALYWYRQSLGQGPEFLIYFQGTGAADDSGLPNDRFFAVRPEGSVSTLKIQRTERGDSAVYLCASSQAGNNEQYFGPGTRLTVT.

This chain connects TRBV3-1 (or the pseudogene TRBV3-2) to TRBJ1-2; D perhaps matches TRBD1 (5 bases). The CDR3 contains 14 residues. The V gene's germline CDR1 is LGHDT and CDR2 YNNKEL (reference sequence). Trimming left V 2 bases short and J 2 bases short, with 9 bases between. The DNA for the CDR3 is TGTGCCAGCAGCCAACTTCCAGGGAACTATGGCTACACCTTC. Protein sequence: CASSQLPGNYGYTF.

This clone occurred a few times. The chain uses TRBV7-2 and TRBJ1-6; weak D call: TRBD1 (6 bases). The germline V gene has CDR1 SGHTA and CDR2 FQGNSA. This CDR3 has 14 residues. Trimming stripped 5 bases from V and 9 bases from J, with 14 bases between. The DNA of the CDR3 is TGTGCCAGCAGCCCATACAGGGAAACTTCACCCCTCCACTTT. Encoded protein: CASSPYRETSPLHF.

This clone was observed a few times. The V gene is TRBV10-1, the J gene TRBJ2-7; D might be TRBD1 (5 bases). The V end lost 3 bases, the J end lost 9 bases, and 9 bases lay between the germline ends. The CDR3 is 11 amino acids. CDR1 and CDR2 from the germline V gene are WNHNN and SYGVQD (reference sequence). CDR3 loop: CASSDRQGQYF. The CDR3 coding sequence is TGCGCCAGCAGTGACAGGCAGGGGCAGTACTTC.